This section outlines one TCR beta chain sequence together with its context. The antigen is not known. The CDR3 loop spans 16 amino acids. Germline lookup yields CDR1 SGHAT and CDR2 FQNNGV. V was clipped by 2 bases and J by 6 bases, with 18 bases between them. These data originate in a study of neoadjuvant nivolumab and ipilimumab in lung cancer. Study-level points and caveats: From pretherapy to surgery, tumor richness and clonality rose with dual therapy.

Repertoires were generated with immunoSEQ multiplex PCR, while TCRdb's copy carries only in-frame clones and drops some. The sample lists 25,000 to 30,000 clones, 75% to 85% occurring once. The receptor was isolated from an adult with non-small cell lung cancer. The chain joins TRBV11-2 to TRBJ2-3; D possibly uses TRBD1 or TRBD2 (5 bases each). Sequenced here: tumor tissue, sampled after neoadjuvant nivolumab, alone or with ipilimumab, at or shortly before surgery. CDR3 protein: CASSLLGTVHEDTQYF. The CDR3 region has the DNA TGTGCCAGCAGCTTACTAGGGACGGTCCACGAGGATACGCAGTATTTT.